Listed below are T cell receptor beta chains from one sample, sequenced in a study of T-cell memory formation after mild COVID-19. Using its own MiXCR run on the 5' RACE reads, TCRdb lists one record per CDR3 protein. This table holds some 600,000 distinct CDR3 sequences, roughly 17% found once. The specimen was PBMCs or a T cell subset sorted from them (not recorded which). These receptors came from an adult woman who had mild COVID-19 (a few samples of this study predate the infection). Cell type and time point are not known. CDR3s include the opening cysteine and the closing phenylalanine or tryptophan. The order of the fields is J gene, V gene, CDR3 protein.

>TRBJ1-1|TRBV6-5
CASSGGLHTEAFF
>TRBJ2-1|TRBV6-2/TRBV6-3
CASSLRVTYNEQFF
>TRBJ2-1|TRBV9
CASSPEGTNAYNEQFF
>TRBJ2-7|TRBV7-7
CASSPTTSGRGEQYF
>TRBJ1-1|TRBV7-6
CASSLEGQGNTEAFF
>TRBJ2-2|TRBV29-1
CSVEVLGVGLTGELFF
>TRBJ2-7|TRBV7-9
CASSLTKGGGFDEQYF
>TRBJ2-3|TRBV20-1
CSARDPAVPLDTQYF
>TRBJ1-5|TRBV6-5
CASSPWDRGWAFGNQPQHF
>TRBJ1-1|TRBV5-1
CASSLEMGITEAFF
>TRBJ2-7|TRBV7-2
CASSLWQDSYEQYF
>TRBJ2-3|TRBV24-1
CATSVVGGTQYF
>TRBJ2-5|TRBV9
CASSVRAGVQETQYF
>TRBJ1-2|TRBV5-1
CASSFEGFRYGYTF
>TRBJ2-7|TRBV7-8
CASSQTGYGEQYF
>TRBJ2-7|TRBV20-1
CSARLAGGPYYEQYF
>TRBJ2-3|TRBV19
CASSRGLPDTQYF
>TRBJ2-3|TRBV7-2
CASSSQRVLNSDTQYF
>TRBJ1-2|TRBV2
CASSDITLRDDRGYTF
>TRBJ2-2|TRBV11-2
CASSPNTGVTGELFF
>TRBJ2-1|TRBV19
CASSSGISYNEQFF
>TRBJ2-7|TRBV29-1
CSVTQGTYEQYF
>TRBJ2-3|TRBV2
CASLGGPEDTQYF
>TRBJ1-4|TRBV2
CASSEGGNDEKLFF
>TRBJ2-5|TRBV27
CASSHHSGLPQETQYF
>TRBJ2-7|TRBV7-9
CASSHSGVSSYEQYF
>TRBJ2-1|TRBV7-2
CASSFWTSGGNEQFF
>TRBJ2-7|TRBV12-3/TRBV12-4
CASSLGEGAGYEQYF
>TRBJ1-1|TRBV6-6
CASSPNRIPGTLSNTEAFF
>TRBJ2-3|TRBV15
CATSRGTSGRASTDTQYF
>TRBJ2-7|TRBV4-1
CASSPSGGQRYEQYF
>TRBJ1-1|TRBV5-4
CASSLSYLGRGRYTEAFF
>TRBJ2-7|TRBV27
CASSPSVSGVDEQYF
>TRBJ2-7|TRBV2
CASTWTGAYEQYF